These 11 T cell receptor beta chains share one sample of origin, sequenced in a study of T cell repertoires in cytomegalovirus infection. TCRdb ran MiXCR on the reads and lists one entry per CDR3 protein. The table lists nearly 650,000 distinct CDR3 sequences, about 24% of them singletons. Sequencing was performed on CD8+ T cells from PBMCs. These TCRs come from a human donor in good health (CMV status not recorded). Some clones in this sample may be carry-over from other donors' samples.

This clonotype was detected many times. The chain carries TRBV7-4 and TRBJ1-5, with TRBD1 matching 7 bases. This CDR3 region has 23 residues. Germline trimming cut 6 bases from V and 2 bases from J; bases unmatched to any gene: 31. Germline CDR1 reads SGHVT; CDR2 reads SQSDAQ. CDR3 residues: CASRQDRASFERITLRGNQPQHF. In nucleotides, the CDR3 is TGTGCCAGCAGACAAGACAGGGCCTCCTTCGAAAGGATAACGTTAAGGGGCAATCAGCCCCAGCATTTT.

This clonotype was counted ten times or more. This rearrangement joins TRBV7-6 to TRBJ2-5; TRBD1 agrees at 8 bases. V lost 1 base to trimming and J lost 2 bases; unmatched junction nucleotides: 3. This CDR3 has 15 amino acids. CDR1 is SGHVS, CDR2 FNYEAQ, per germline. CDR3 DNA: TGTGCCAGCAGCTTAGAATGGACAGGGCAAGAGACCCAGTACTTC. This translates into CASSLEWTGQETQYF.

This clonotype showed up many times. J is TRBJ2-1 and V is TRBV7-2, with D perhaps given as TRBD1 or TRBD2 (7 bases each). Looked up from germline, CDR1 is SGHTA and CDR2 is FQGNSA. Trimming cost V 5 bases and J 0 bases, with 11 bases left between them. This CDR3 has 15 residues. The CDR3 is CASSQGGSSYNEQFF. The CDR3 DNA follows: TGTGCCAGCAGCCAGGGGGGGAGCTCCTACAATGAGCAGTTCTTC.

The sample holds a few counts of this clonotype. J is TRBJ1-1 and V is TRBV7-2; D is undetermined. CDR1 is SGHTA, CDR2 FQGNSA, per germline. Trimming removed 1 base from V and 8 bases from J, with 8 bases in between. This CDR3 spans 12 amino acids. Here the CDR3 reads CASSLVGLEAFF. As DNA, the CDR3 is TGTGCCAGCAGCTTAGTTGGTTTAGAAGCTTTCTTT.

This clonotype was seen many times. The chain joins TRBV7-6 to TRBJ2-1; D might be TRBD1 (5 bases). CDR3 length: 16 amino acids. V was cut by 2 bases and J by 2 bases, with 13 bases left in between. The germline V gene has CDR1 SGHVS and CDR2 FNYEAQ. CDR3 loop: CASSLRSQGTYNEQFF. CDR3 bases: TGTGCCAGCAGCTTAAGGTCCCAGGGCACCTACAATGAGCAGTTCTTC.

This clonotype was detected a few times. CDR3 sequence (DNA): TGTGCCAGTACCCAGACAGGACTGAATGAAAAACTGTTTTTT. Protein: CASTQTGLNEKLFF. The rearrangement links TRBV19 to TRBJ1-4, with D maybe TRBD1 (6 bases). Trimming took off 7 bases at V and 5 bases at J, with 14 bases between the two ends. CDR1 is LNHDA and CDR2 is SQIVND in the germline V gene (reference sequence). The length of the CDR3 is 14 residues.

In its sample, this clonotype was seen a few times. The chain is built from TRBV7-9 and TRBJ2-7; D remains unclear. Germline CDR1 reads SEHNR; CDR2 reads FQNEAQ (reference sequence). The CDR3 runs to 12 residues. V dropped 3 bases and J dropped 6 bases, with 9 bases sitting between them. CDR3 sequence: CASSFSPLEQYV. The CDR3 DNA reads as TGTGCCAGCAGCTTTTCCCCTCTCGAGCAGTACGTC.

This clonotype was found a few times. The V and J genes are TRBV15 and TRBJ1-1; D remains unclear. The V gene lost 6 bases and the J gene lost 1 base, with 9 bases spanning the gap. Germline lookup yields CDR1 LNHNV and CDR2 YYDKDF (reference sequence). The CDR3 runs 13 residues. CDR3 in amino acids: CATSPRWNTEAFF. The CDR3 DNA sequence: TGTGCCACCAGTCCGCGGTGGAACACTGAAGCTTTCTTT. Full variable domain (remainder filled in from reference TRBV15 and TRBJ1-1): DAMVIQNPRYQVTQFGKPVTLSCSQTLNHNVMYWYQQKSSQAPKLLFHYYDKDFNNEADTPDNFQSRRPNTSFCFLDIRSPGLGDTAMYLCATSPRWNTEAFFGQGTRLTVV.

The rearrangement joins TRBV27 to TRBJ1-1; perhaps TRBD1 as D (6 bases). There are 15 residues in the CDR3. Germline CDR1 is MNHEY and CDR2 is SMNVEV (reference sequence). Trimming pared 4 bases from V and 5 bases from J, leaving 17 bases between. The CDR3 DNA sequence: TGTGCCAGCAGTTCGGGACAAGGTGATGGTACTGAAGCTTTCTTT. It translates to CASSSGQGDGTEAFF.

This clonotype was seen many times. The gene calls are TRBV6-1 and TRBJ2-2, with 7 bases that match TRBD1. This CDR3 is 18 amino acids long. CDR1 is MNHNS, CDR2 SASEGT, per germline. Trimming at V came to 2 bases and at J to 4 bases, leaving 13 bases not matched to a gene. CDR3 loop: CASSEWALATGITGELFF. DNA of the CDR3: TGTGCCAGCAGTGAATGGGCTCTGGCGACAGGGATCACCGGGGAGCTGTTTTTT.

The CDR3 coding sequence is TGCAGCGACCGGGACAGGGGTGTGGACTATGGCTACACCTTC. Its translation: CSDRDRGVDYGYTF. The rearrangement links TRBV29-1 to TRBJ1-2, with 10 bases matching TRBD1. The CDR3 runs 14 residues. The V segment lost 7 bases and the J segment 3 bases; nucleotides outside the gene matches: 8. Germline CDR1 reads SQVTM; CDR2 reads ANQGSEA.